This T cell receptor (beta chain) came from a study of cytomegalovirus exposure and HLA in healthy donors. The CDR3 has 14 residues. Germline V gives CDR1 SGHTA, CDR2 FQGNSA. A remark on this clone: As yet, its antigen is unknown.

Vbeta (60) and Jbeta (13) primers were used in the PCR. Assay: immunoSEQ multiplex PCR; the TCRdb copy retains only in-frame clones and omits some. The sample includes 200,000 to 250,000 clones, around 80% of them seen just once. Study-wide results and caveats: In a later analysis, a missense DCLRE1C variant was linked to TCR beta V- and J-gene trimming. In a later analysis, a genetic analysis reported fewer productive-TCR N-insertions in an Asian-associated ancestry cluster than the cohort average.

The chain couples TRBV7-2 to TRBJ2-5; tentative D call: TRBD2 (6 bases). The J call may not be correct, given that the DNA end is closer to TRBJ2-7. This receptor was taken from a man aged 18 to 30 in good health and CMV-seronegative. The sequenced sample consisted of PBMCs. CDR3 amino acids: CASSTLGTGIEQYF. The CDR3 nucleotides read TGTGCCAGCAGCACCCTCGGGACTGGTATCGAGCAGTACTTC.